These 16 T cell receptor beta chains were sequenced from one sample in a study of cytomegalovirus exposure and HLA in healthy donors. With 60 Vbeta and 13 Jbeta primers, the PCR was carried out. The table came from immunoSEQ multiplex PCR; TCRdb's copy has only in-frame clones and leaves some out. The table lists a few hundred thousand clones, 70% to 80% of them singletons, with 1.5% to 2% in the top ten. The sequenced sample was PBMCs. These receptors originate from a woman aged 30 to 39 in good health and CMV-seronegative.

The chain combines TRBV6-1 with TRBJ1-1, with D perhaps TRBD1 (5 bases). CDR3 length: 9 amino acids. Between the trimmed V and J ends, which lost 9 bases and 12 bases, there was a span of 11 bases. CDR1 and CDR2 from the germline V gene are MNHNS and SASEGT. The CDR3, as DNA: TGTGCCAGTGGGGCCATCCCTTTCTTT. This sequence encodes CASGAIPFF.

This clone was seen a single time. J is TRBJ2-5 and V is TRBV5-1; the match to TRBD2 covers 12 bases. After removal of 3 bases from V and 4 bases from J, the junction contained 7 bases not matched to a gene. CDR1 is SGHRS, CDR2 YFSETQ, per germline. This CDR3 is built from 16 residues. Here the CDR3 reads CASSSRTSGVRETQYF. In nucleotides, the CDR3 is TGCGCCAGCAGCTCCCGGACTAGCGGGGTTCGAGAGACCCAGTACTTC.

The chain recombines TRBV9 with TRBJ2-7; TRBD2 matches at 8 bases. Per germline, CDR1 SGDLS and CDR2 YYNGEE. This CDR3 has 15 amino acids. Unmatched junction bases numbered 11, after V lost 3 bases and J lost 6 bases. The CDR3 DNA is TGTGCCAGCAGCGGCCTCGGGGGGGGGCCCTTCGAGCAGTACTTC. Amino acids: CASSGLGGGPFEQYF.

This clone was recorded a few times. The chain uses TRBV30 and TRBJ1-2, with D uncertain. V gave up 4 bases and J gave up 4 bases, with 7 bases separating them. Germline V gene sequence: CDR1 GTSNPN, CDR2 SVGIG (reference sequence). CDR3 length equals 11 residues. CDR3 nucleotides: TGTGCCTGGATCTCGCGCTATGGCTACACCTTC. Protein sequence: CAWISRYGYTF.

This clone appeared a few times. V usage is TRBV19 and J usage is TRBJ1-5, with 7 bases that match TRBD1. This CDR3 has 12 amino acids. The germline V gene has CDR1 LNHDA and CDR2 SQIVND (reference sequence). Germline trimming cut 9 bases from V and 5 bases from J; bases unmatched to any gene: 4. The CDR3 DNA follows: TGTGCCAGCCGACAGGGAGATCAGCCCCAGCATTTT. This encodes CASRQGDQPQHF.

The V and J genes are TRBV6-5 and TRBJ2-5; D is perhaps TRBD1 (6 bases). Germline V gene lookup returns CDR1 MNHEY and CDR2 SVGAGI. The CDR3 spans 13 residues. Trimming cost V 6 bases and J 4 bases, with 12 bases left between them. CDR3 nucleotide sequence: TGTGCCAGCAGCGGGACAAATAGAGAGACCCAGTACTTC. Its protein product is CASSGTNRETQYF.

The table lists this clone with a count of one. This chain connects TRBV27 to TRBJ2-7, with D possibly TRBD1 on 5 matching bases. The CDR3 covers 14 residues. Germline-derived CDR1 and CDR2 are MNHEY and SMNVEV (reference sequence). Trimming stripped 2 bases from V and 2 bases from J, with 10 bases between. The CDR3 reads CASSLSRQTYEQYF. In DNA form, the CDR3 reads TGTGCCAGCAGTTTAAGTAGACAGACCTACGAGCAGTACTTC.

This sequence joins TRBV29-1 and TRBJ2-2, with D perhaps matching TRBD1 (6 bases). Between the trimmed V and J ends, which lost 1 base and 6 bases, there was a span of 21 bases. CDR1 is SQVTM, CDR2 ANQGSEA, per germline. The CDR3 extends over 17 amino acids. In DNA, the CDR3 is TGCAGCGTTGAAGCTAAGGACAGCCCAAAGGCTCCCGGGGAGCTGTTTTTT. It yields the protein CSVEAKDSPKAPGELFF.

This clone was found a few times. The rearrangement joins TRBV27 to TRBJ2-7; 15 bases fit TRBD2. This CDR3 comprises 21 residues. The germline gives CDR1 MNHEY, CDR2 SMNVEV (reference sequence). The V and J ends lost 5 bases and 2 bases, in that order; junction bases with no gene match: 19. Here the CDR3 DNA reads TGTGCCAGCAGTCAGTTTTTCGACCCGGGACTAGCGGGGGGCCCAACCTACGAGCAGTACTTC. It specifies CASSQFFDPGLAGGPTYEQYF.

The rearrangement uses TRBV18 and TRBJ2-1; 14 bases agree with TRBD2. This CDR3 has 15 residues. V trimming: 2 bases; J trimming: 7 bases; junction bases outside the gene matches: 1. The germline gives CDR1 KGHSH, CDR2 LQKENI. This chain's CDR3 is CASSPGLAGGNEQFF. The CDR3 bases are TGTGCCAGCTCACCAGGACTAGCGGGGGGTAATGAGCAGTTCTTC.

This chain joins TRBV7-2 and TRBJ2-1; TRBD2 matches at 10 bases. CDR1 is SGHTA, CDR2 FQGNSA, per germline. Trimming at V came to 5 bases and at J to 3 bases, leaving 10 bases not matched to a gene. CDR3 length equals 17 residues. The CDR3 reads CASSVSLAGVIYNEQFF. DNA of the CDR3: TGTGCCAGCAGCGTGTCTCTAGCGGGAGTGATCTACAATGAGCAGTTCTTC.

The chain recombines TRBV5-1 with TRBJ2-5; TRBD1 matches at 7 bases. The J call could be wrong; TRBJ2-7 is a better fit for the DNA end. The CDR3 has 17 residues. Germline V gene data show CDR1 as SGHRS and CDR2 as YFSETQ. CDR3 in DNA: TGCGCCAGCAGCTTCGATCGTGGGGGACAGCAGATTTACGAGCAGTACTTC. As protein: CASSFDRGGQQIYEQYF.

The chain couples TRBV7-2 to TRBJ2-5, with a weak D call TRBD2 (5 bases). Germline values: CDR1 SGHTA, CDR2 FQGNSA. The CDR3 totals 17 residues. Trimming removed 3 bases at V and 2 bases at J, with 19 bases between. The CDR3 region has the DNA TGTGCCAGCAGCTTTCCTTGGTCTAGCAAGACTCAAGAGACCCAGTACTTC. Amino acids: CASSFPWSSKTQETQYF.

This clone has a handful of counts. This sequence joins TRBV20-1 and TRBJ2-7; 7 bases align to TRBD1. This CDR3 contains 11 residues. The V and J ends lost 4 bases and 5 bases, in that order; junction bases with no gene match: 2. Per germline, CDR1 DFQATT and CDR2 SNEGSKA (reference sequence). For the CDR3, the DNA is TGCAGTGCTATAACAGGGGACGAGCAGTACTTC. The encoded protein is CSAITGDEQYF.

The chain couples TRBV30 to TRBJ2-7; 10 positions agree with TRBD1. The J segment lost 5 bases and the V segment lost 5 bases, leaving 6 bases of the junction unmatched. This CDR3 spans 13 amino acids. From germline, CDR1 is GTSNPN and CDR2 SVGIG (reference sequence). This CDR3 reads CAWWDRGSNEQYF. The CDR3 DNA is TGTGCCTGGTGGGACAGGGGATCAAACGAGCAGTACTTC.

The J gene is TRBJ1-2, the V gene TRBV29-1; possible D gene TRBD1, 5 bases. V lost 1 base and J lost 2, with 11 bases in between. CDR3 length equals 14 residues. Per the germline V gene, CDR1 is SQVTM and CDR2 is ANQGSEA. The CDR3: CSVEVAGQNYGYTF. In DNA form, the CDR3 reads TGCAGCGTTGAAGTGGCAGGGCAGAACTATGGCTACACCTTC.